Listed below are T cell receptor beta chains from one sample, sequenced in a study of T cells after posttransplantation cyclophosphamide. Clones were read by immunoSEQ multiplex PCR, and TCRdb kept only the in-frame ones, dropping some. Among 3,900 or so clones listed, less than 80% were seen once. The sample taken for sequencing was memory CD8+ T cells sorted from blood. Receptors originate from a man aged 25 to 40 in good health and a related stem cell transplant donor. Each CDR3 is given with its conserved first and last residue. The order of the fields is V gene, D gene, J gene, clone size, CDR3 DNA, CDR3 protein. A D gene is named only where the DNA matches it firmly. Where a row states a size, it is once, few, many or the class of an expanded clone; other rows omit it.

TRBV7-2	TRBD2	TRBJ2-3	NA	TGTGCCAGCAGCAATAAACTAGCGGGTATCACAGATACGCAGTATTTT	CASSNKLAGITDTQYF
TRBV11-2	TRBD1	TRBJ1-5	NA	TGTGCCAGCAGCTTGGCAGGGGGAGGTCAGCCCCAGCATTTT	CASSLAGGGQPQHF
TRBV9	NA	TRBJ2-7	NA	TGTGCCAGCAGCATCGGGCAGGGGACGGCATACGAGCAGTACTTC	CASSIGQGTAYEQYF
TRBV5-5	NA	TRBJ2-1	NA	TGTGCCAGCAGCCAGTGGGGCGGGGACGACAATGAGCAGTTCTTC	CASSQWGGDDNEQFF
TRBV6-5	TRBD1	TRBJ2-1	NA	TGTGCCAGCAGTTCCGGGACAGGGGTCTACAATGAGCAGTTCTTC	CASSSGTGVYNEQFF
TRBV7-8	NA	TRBJ1-5	NA	TGTGCCAGCAGCTTAAAGTACACCATGCCAGGTGATCAGCCCCAGCATTTT	CASSLKYTMPGDQPQHF
TRBV28	NA	TRBJ1-3	medium-sized	TGTGCCAGCAGCACAGAGAGCTCTGGAAACACCATATATTTT	CASSTESSGNTIYF
TRBV5-6	TRBD1	TRBJ2-7	once	TGTGCCAGCAGCCCCCGATCGACAGGGAATAACGAGCAGTACTTC	CASSPRSTGNNEQYF
TRBV11-2	TRBD1	TRBJ2-7	few	TGTGCCAGCAGCTTAGGGACAGGGGGAGGTTACGAGCAGTACTTC	CASSLGTGGGYEQYF
TRBV10-3	TRBD1	TRBJ1-1	NA	TGTGCCATCAACTCGCGGGACAGGGCCACTGAAGCTTTCTTT	CAINSRDRATEAFF